These 17 T cell receptor beta chains came from one sample sequenced in a study of shared clonotypes between healthy human individuals. Method: immunoSEQ multiplex PCR; TCRdb's copy keeps in-frame clones and lacks some. This sample has about 510,000 clones, with over 60% found just once. Specimen: PBMCs. Receptor source: a woman in her forties in good health. Some clones in this sample may be carry-over from other donors' samples.

The chain employs TRBV7-9 and TRBJ2-1, with 9 nucleotides matching TRBD2. This CDR3 has 15 amino acids. Per the germline V gene, CDR1 is SEHNR and CDR2 is FQNEAQ (reference sequence). V shed 5 bases and J 4 bases; nucleotides not matched to a gene: 6. DNA for the CDR3: TGTGCCAGCAGCCCTAGACTAGCGGTATACAATGAGCAGTTCTTC. This gives the protein CASSPRLAVYNEQFF.

The gene calls are TRBV14 and TRBJ1-1; D gene ambiguous. The CDR3 is 12 amino acids. From germline, CDR1 is SGHDN and CDR2 FVKESK. The V end was cut by 1 base, the J end by 6 bases, with 6 bases between. The DNA for the CDR3 is TGTGCCAGCAGCCAAGGGGTTGCTGAAGCTTTCTTT. This encodes CASSQGVAEAFF. Full variable domain (rest looked up from reference TRBV14 and TRBJ1-1): EAGVTQFPSHSVIEKGQTVTLRCDPISGHDNLYWYRRVMGKEIKFLLHFVKESKQDESGMPNNRFLAERTGGTYSTLKVQPAELEDSGVYFCASSQGVAEAFFGQGTRLTVV.

This chain uses TRBV7-9 with TRBJ2-1; possibly TRBD2 for D (5 bases). Germline values: CDR1 SEHNR, CDR2 FQNEAQ (reference sequence). Trimming removed 5 bases at V and 3 bases at J, with 14 bases between. The CDR3 has 15 residues. The chain's CDR3 is CASSPDTGIYNEQFF. In DNA form, the CDR3 reads TGTGCCAGCAGCCCCGATACCGGGATCTACAATGAGCAGTTCTTC.

The CDR3 coding sequence is TGTGCCAGCAGTTTAGGACCCGGCAGGGGAAGTGAAAAACTGTTTTTT. Translated: CASSLGPGRGSEKLFF. The chain carries TRBV27 and TRBJ1-4, with TRBD1 as a possible D gene (6 bases). Germline lookup yields CDR1 MNHEY and CDR2 SMNVEV (reference sequence). The germline V and J ends were trimmed by 2 bases and 7 bases, with 17 bases remaining between them. The CDR3 extends over 16 amino acids.

This clone has just one count. The J gene is TRBJ1-4, the V gene TRBV27; 10 bases agree with TRBD1. The CDR3 length is 16 residues. CDR1 and CDR2 (germline): MNHEY, SMNVEV (reference sequence). V was pared by 3 bases and J by 10 bases, with 11 bases of the junction left unmatched. The DNA for the CDR3 is TGTGCCAGCAGTTTTCAACCGGGACAGGGGAGGGGAAAACTGTTTTTT. This gives the protein CASSFQPGQGRGKLFF.

This chain links TRBV5-1 with TRBJ1-5; tentative D call: TRBD1 (5 bases). CDR1 is SGHRS, CDR2 YFSETQ, per germline. Trimming shortened V by 4 bases and J by 6 bases, and 11 bases separated the two germline ends. CDR3 length: 13 residues. The CDR3 DNA is TGCGCCAGCAGCACCAGGGAAGGTCAGCCCCAGCATTTT. Residues: CASSTREGQPQHF.

The rearrangement links TRBV7-9 to TRBJ2-1; 8 bases map to TRBD2. The V and J ends lost 7 bases and 1 base, in that order; junction bases with no gene match: 15. Looked up from germline, CDR1 is SEHNR and CDR2 is FQNEAQ (reference sequence). The CDR3 contains 18 residues. CDR3 bases: TGTGCCAGCATAGGGGCGAAGTGGGCGGGAGGATCCTACAATGAGCAGTTCTTC. Its protein is CASIGAKWAGGSYNEQFF.

This clone has a handful of counts. This rearrangement joins TRBV18 to TRBJ1-1; 7 positions agree with TRBD1. The CDR3 has 14 amino acids. V was pared by 3 bases and J by 1 base, with 2 bases of the junction left unmatched. Germline assignment: CDR1 KGHSH and CDR2 LQKENI. CDR3 amino acids: CASSPDRANTEAFF. In DNA, the CDR3 is TGTGCCAGCTCACCCGACAGGGCGAACACTGAAGCTTTCTTT. The full variable domain, in which reference TRBV18 and TRBJ1-1 provide the parts outside the CDR3, is NAGVMQNPRHLVRRRGQEARLRCSPMKGHSHVYWYRQLPEEGLKFMVYLQKENIIDESGMPKERFSAEFPKEGPSILRIQQVVRGDSAAYFCASSPDRANTEAFFGQGTRLTVV.

V and J are TRBV28 and TRBJ2-5, with D unclear. The V gene's germline CDR1 is MDHEN and CDR2 SYDVKM. Trimming took off 5 bases at V and 1 base at J, with 11 bases between the two ends. The CDR3 has 14 amino acids. The CDR3 loop is CASSKRLGQETQYF. Here the CDR3 DNA reads TGTGCCAGCAGTAAGCGCCTAGGCCAAGAGACCCAGTACTTC.

The chain joins TRBV5-1 to TRBJ2-7; D may correspond to TRBD1 or TRBD2 (5 bases each). The CDR3 has 15 residues. The V gene lost 1 base and the J gene lost 0 bases, with 11 bases spanning the gap. The germline V gene has CDR1 SGHRS and CDR2 YFSETQ. DNA of the CDR3: TGCGCCAGCAGCTTGTCGGGGCCCAGCTCCTACGAGCAGTACTTC. This encodes CASSLSGPSSYEQYF.

Only a few counts were recorded for this clone. V and J are TRBV5-6 and TRBJ1-2; D remains ambiguous. CDR3 size: 14 residues. Germline V gene lookup returns CDR1 SGHDT and CDR2 YYEEEE. With 1 base removed from V and 3 bases from J, the gap between germline ends came to 10 bases. CDR3 coding DNA: TGTGCCAGCAGCTTGCCTGGGGAAGACTATGGCTACACCTTC. Its protein product is CASSLPGEDYGYTF.

The CDR3 reads CAINAGDRSNYGYTF. As DNA, the CDR3 is TGTGCCATCAATGCCGGGGACCGTTCCAACTATGGCTACACCTTC. This sequence joins TRBV10-3 and TRBJ1-2; a weak D match, TRBD1 (5 bases). The germline CDR1 and CDR2 sequences are ENHRY and SYGVKD. V lost 7 bases, J lost 2 bases, and 17 bases lay in between. The CDR3 length is 15 residues.

CDR3 sequence reads: CASSPRGHSASSYEQYF. CDR3 sequence (DNA): TGTGCCAGCAGCCCCAGAGGGCACAGCGCAAGCTCCTACGAGCAGTACTTC. The chain employs TRBV9 and TRBJ2-7; D might be TRBD2 (5 bases). The V and J ends lost 4 bases and 0 bases respectively, with 20 bases between them. There are 17 residues in the CDR3. From germline, CDR1 is SGDLS and CDR2 YYNGEE.

This clone was seen a handful of times. The J gene is TRBJ1-1, the V gene TRBV5-6; 8 bases line up with TRBD1. Losses at the gene ends were 2 bases for V and 0 bases for J; bases not matched to a gene: 3. Per the germline V gene, CDR1 is SGHDT and CDR2 is YYEEEE. CDR3 length: 15 amino acids. The CDR3 DNA follows: TGTGCCAGCAGCTTATGGACAGGGATGAACACTGAAGCTTTCTTT. Its protein product is CASSLWTGMNTEAFF.

J is TRBJ2-1 and V is TRBV18; 14 nucleotides agree with TRBD2. V was clipped by 3 bases and J by 8 bases; unmatched bases: 6. This CDR3 has 16 amino acids. In germline, CDR1 is KGHSH, CDR2 LQKENI. Written as DNA, the CDR3 is TGTGCCAGCTCACCTCCGACTAGCGGGAGGGCCGATGAGCAGTTCTTC. This sequence encodes CASSPPTSGRADEQFF.

The chain links TRBV2 to TRBJ2-1; D not certain. Germline CDR1 reads SNHLY; CDR2 reads FYNNEI. The CDR3 spans 14 residues. Deletions cut 8 bases from V and 4 bases from J, with 15 bases between. The CDR3 loop reads CASWSPRTYNEQFF. CDR3 DNA sequence: TGTGCCAGCTGGTCGCCTAGAACGTACAATGAGCAGTTCTTC.

This chain uses TRBV2 with TRBJ2-5; 12 bases line up with TRBD1. With 8 bases clipped from V and 4 bases from J, the junction kept 5 bases outside the gene matches. The germline V gene encodes CDR1 SNHLY and CDR2 FYNNEI. CDR3 length: 14 residues. In DNA, the CDR3 is TGTGCCAGCGGCCGGGACAGGGGGCGAGAGACCCAGTACTTC. Protein product: CASGRDRGRETQYF.